The clone carrying this T cell receptor (beta chain) has just one count. Generated by immunoSEQ multiplex PCR, the TCRdb table keeps only in-frame clones and is missing some. The sample yields 76,000 or so clones, 90% to 95% seen once. CDR1 and CDR2 from the germline V gene are PRHDT and FYEKMQ (reference sequence). The V gene lost 0 bases and the J gene lost 6 bases, with 9 bases spanning the gap. The CDR3 length is 14 residues. The data originate from a study of technical replicates of blood from several donors. Sequencing was performed on T cells isolated from PBMCs. The chain couples TRBV13 to TRBJ2-1; a weak D match, TRBD1 (5 bases). The clonotype comes from a human donor in good health. The CDR3 sequence is CASSLGQGTNEQFF. The CDR3 DNA reads as TGTGCCAGCAGCTTAGGTCAGGGAACCAATGAGCAGTTCTTC.